Included here is one T cell receptor beta chain sequence, with context. The TCRbeta library incorporated unique molecular identifiers. TCRdb re-analysed the PCR reads in MiXCR, keeping a single row per CDR3 protein. The top ten clones hold approximately 3% of a sample with 450,000 to 600,000 distinct CDR3 sequences, 15% to 20% of them seen once. CDR1 and CDR2 from the germline V gene are MNHEY and SVGEGT. The J segment lost 2 bases and the V segment lost 7 bases, leaving 5 bases of the junction unmatched. The CDR3 consists of 14 residues. The data are from a study of T-cell reconstitution after alpha-beta-depleted transplantation in children.

The TCR sequence derives from a human donor who donated a stem cell graft to a child with acute lymphoblastic leukemia. This specimen was PBMCs from the stem cell graft donor, taken from the stem cell graft. The rearrangement links TRBV6-2 or TRBV6-3 to TRBJ2-1; 7 nucleotides agree with TRBD2. In nucleotides, the CDR3 is TGTGCCAGCATTCGGGAGGCCCCCTACAATGAGCAGTTCTTC. Translation: CASIREAPYNEQFF.